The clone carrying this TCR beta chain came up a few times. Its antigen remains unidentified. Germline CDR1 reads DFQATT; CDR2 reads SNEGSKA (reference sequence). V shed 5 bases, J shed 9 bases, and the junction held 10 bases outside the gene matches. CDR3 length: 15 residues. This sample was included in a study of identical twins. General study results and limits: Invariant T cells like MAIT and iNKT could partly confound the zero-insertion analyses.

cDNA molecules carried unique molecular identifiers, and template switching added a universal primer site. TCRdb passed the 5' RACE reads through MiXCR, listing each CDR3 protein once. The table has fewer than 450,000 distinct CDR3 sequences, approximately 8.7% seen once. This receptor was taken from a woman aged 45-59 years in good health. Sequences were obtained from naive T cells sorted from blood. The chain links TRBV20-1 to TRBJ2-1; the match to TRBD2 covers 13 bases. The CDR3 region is CSAQILAGGRREQFF. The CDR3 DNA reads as TGCAGTGCTCAAATACTAGCGGGAGGGCGGCGTGAGCAGTTCTTC.